The 18 T cell receptor beta chains presented below share a single source sample, sequenced in a study of monozygotic twins with cystic fibrosis. The table came from immunoSEQ multiplex PCR; TCRdb's copy has only in-frame clones and leaves some out. The sample lists approximately 32,000 clones, 90% to 98% occurring once. Sequencing was carried out using blood. Source of these receptors: a girl aged 2 to 10 with cystic fibrosis.

CDR3: CASSQEGTERIRGSVQFF. The DNA for the CDR3 is TGCGCCAGCAGCCAAGAAGGGACAGAGAGAATCCGCGGTTCTGTGCAGTTCTTC. The chain links TRBV4-1 to TRBJ2-1, with TRBD1 matching over 7 bases. Germline-derived CDR1 and CDR2 are MGHRA and YSYEKL. The CDR3 is 18 amino acids. The ends lost 0 bases at V and 12 bases at J; junction bases unmatched: 20.

The chain couples TRBV5-6 to TRBJ2-1; TRBD2 might be the D (6 bases). This CDR3 contains 16 residues. Looked up from germline, CDR1 is SGHDT and CDR2 is YYEEEE. Deletions cut 4 bases from V and 4 bases from J, with 18 bases between. The CDR3 DNA sequence: TGTGCCAGCAGCCCGAGCCGGGGGTCTGGGTACAATGAGCAGTTCTTC. Its translation is CASSPSRGSGYNEQFF.

V and J are TRBV6-5 and TRBJ2-1, with a weak D call TRBD1 (8 bases). Between the trimmed V and J ends, which lost 6 bases and 8 bases, there was a span of 17 bases. Per the germline V gene, CDR1 is MNHEY and CDR2 is SVGAGI. This CDR3 has 14 residues. Written as DNA, the CDR3 is TGTGCCAGCAGCTCACGACAGGGGAGGGATGAGCAGTTCTTC. This translates into CASSSRQGRDEQFF.

The chain is built from TRBV2 and TRBJ1-5; tentatively, D is TRBD1 (6 bases). Trimming cost V 6 bases and J 0 bases, with 30 bases left between them. This CDR3 spans 21 amino acids. The germline V gene encodes CDR1 SNHLY and CDR2 FYNNEI. Written as DNA, the CDR3 is TGTGCCAGCAGCCTTATCCTGGACCCTGGACAGACCAAACATAGCAATCAGCCCCAGCATTTT. Protein product: CASSLILDPGQTKHSNQPQHF.

V is TRBV5-4 and J is TRBJ1-2, with D perhaps matching TRBD1 (5 bases). V gave up 0 bases and J gave up 7 bases, with 19 bases separating them. This CDR3 spans 16 amino acids. Germline CDR1 is SGHNT and CDR2 is YYREEE (reference sequence). CDR3 amino acids: CASSLVGSRSGFGYTF. Written as DNA, the CDR3 is TGTGCCAGCAGCTTGGTCGGCTCTCGGTCAGGGTTTGGCTACACCTTC. Drawing the rest from reference TRBV5-4 and TRBJ1-2, the complete variable domain is ETGVTQSPTHLIKTRGQQVTLRCSSQSGHNTVSWYQQALGQGPQFIFQYYREEENGRGNFPPRFSGLQFPNYSSELNVNALELDDSALYLCASSLVGSRSGFGYTFGSGTRLTVV.

The J gene is TRBJ1-6, the V gene TRBV19, with D possibly TRBD1 on 6 matching bases. V was shortened by 6 bases and J by 3 bases, with 9 bases between the two germline ends. The CDR3 is 14 residues long. The germline V gene encodes CDR1 LNHDA and CDR2 SQIVND (reference sequence). CDR3 sequence: CASRRTDYNSPLHF. In DNA form, the CDR3 reads TGTGCCAGTAGGCGGACAGACTATAATTCACCCCTCCACTTT. Full variable domain (remainder filled in from reference TRBV19 and TRBJ1-6): DGGITQSPKYLFRKEGQNVTLSCEQNLNHDAMYWYRQDPGQGLRLIYYSQIVNDFQKGDIAEGYSVSREKKESFPLTVTSAQKNPTAFYLCASRRTDYNSPLHFGNGTRLTVT.

The genes are TRBV7-8 and TRBJ2-1; possibly TRBD2 for D (5 bases). The CDR3 consists of 15 residues. V dropped 2 bases and J dropped 0 bases, with 8 bases sitting between them. Germline-derived CDR1 and CDR2 are SGHVS and FQNEAQ. The CDR3 DNA reads as TGTGCCAGCAGCTTAAGAGGAGGCTCCTACAATGAGCAGTTCTTC. Protein sequence: CASSLRGGSYNEQFF.

This clone was seen once. The rearrangement joins TRBV5-1 to TRBJ2-2, with 15 nucleotides matching TRBD2. Germline V gene sequence: CDR1 SGHRS, CDR2 YFSETQ. After removal of 4 bases from V and 3 bases from J, the junction contained 4 bases not matched to a gene. The CDR3 sequence is 17 residues long. The CDR3 reads CASSEGLAGGHTGELFF. The DNA for the CDR3 is TGCGCCAGCAGCGAGGGACTAGCGGGAGGCCACACCGGGGAGCTGTTTTTT.

V gene TRBV30 combines with J gene TRBJ1-1; D may be TRBD1 (6 bases). Trimming pared 2 bases from V and 4 bases from J, leaving 14 bases between. This CDR3 has 14 residues. The germline V gene has CDR1 GTSNPN and CDR2 SVGIG (reference sequence). The CDR3 coding sequence is TGTGCCTGGAGTACGGGGGCAGGGAGCACTGAAGCTTTCTTT. Amino acid sequence: CAWSTGAGSTEAFF.

The chain has TRBV11-2 and TRBJ2-7; 7 nucleotides line up with TRBD2. From germline, CDR1 is SGHAT and CDR2 FQNNGV. Trimming took 1 base from V and 6 from J; bases not matched to a gene: 9. This CDR3 contains 15 residues. The CDR3, as DNA: TGTGCCAGCAGCTTAGGTACGGGGGGAATTGGCGAGCAGTACTTC. This gives the protein CASSLGTGGIGEQYF.

V usage is TRBV5-1 and J usage is TRBJ1-1; no definite D call. The CDR3 sequence is 14 residues long. Looked up from germline, CDR1 is SGHRS and CDR2 is YFSETQ. V lost 0 bases and J 2 bases, leaving 8 bases between the germline ends. The DNA for the CDR3 is TGCGCCAGCAGCTTGGTGGCAGCAAACACTGAAGCTTTCTTT. Translation: CASSLVAANTEAFF.

The genes are TRBV6-6 and TRBJ2-7, with TRBD1 matching over 7 bases. Germline lookup yields CDR1 MNHNY and CDR2 SVGAGI (reference sequence). The V segment lost 5 bases and the J segment 0 bases; nucleotides outside the gene matches: 7. CDR3 length: 15 amino acids. Here the CDR3 DNA reads TGTGCCAGCAGTCGGGACAGTGCCTTCTCCTACGAGCAGTACTTC. Translation gives CASSRDSAFSYEQYF.

The chain joins TRBV18 to TRBJ1-6, with TRBD1 matching over 7 bases. Trimming at V came to 5 bases and at J to 7 bases, leaving 5 bases not matched to a gene. CDR1 is KGHSH and CDR2 is LQKENI in the germline V gene. The CDR3 sequence is 14 residues long. The CDR3 nucleotides read TGTGCCAGCTCAGAGACAGGGAACAATTCACCCCTCCACTTT. It is translated as CASSETGNNSPLHF.

The chain is built from TRBV6-5 and TRBJ2-1, with TRBD2 matching over 10 bases. Germline loops: CDR1 MNHEY, CDR2 SVGAGI. The CDR3 is 15 residues long. The V gene end was trimmed by 6 bases and the J gene end by 2 bases; junction bases not matched to a gene: 4. The CDR3 DNA reads as TGTGCCAGCAGAGCGGGAGGGTTGACCTACAATGAGCAGTTCTTC. This encodes CASRAGGLTYNEQFF.

The chain carries TRBV29-1 and TRBJ2-1; D uncertain. The CDR3 totals 13 residues. Trimming stripped 6 bases from V and 7 bases from J, with 16 bases between. Germline assignment: CDR1 SQVTM and CDR2 ANQGSEA. CDR3 DNA: TGCAGCGTCAAGAATGTCCTTACGAATGAGCAGTTCTTC. Amino acid sequence: CSVKNVLTNEQFF.

In nucleotides, the CDR3 is TGTGCCAGCAGTGACTGGGCAGCCTATAATGAAAAACTGTTTTTT. This codes for CASSDWAAYNEKLFF. The V call is TRBV6-1, the J call TRBJ1-4; D not certain. This CDR3 has 15 residues. Trimming pared 3 bases from V and 4 bases from J, leaving 12 bases between. Germline CDR1 MNHNS, CDR2 SASEGT.

The chain recombines TRBV6-4 with TRBJ2-1; D unclear. This CDR3 is built from 13 residues. In germline, CDR1 is MRHNA, CDR2 SNTAGT. Deletions cut 0 bases from V and 7 bases from J, with 7 bases between. CDR3: CASSDSLPNEQFF. DNA for the CDR3: TGTGCCAGCAGTGACTCCCTCCCGAATGAGCAGTTCTTC.

The chain is built from TRBV28 and TRBJ1-6; D not resolved. Trimming pared 5 bases from V and 7 bases from J, leaving 15 bases between. The CDR3 extends over 15 amino acids. Germline V CDR1 and CDR2: MDHEN, SYDVKM. CDR3 DNA sequence: TGTGCCAGCAGTCCCCCAGCGCCGGGGAATTCACCCCTCCACTTT. Translating it yields CASSPPAPGNSPLHF.